This record looks at one T cell receptor beta chain sequence and its context. The germline gives CDR1 LNHNV, CDR2 YYDKDF (reference sequence). The V gene lost 1 base and the J gene lost 8 bases, with 17 bases spanning the gap. There are 15 residues in the CDR3. The data belong to a study of blood T cell repertoires in COVID-19. TCRdb keeps only in-frame clones here, not all; method: immunoSEQ multiplex PCR. The sample includes approximately 100,000 clones, roughly four fifths of them seen just once. The receptor comes from a man aged 55 to 70 with acute or convalescent COVID-19. The sample taken for sequencing was peripheral blood. This chain connects TRBV15 to TRBJ1-1; TRBD1 might be the D (6 bases). The CDR3 DNA follows: TGTGCCACCAGCAGAGGAGGGAGAGGGCAGGGGGAAGCTTTCTTT. The encoded protein is CATSRGGRGQGEAFF.